Listed below are T cell receptor beta chains from one sample, sequenced in a study of blood T cell repertoires in COVID-19. Using immunoSEQ multiplex PCR, the repertoire was profiled, and TCRdb retains in-frame clones only, with some absent. The repertoire holds roughly 67,000 clones, with more than 75% as singletons. Sequenced: peripheral blood. The source is a woman between 55 and 75 years old with acute or convalescent COVID-19. The CDR3 runs from the conserved cysteine through the conserved F or W. The D gene is left open where the match is weak. Part of the rows lack a size; the others show once, few, many or a class for expanded clones.

D: .; size: .; J: TRBJ2-5; V: TRBV5-6; CDR3: CASSLVPGEGETQYF; DNA: TGTGCCAGCAGCTTGGTCCCGGGAGAGGGAGAGACCCAGTACTTC
D: .; size: .; J: TRBJ1-1; V: TRBV6-5; CDR3: CASSPLTTNTEAFF; DNA: TGTGCCAGCAGTCCTCTGACAACCAACACTGAAGCTTTCTTT
D: TRBD2; size: .; J: TRBJ2-5; V: TRBV11-2; CDR3: CASSLGTSGEQETQYF; DNA: TGTGCCAGCAGCTTGGGGACTAGCGGGGAACAAGAGACCCAGTACTTC
D: .; size: .; J: TRBJ1-1; V: TRBV10-1; CDR3: CASSESGALNTEAFF; DNA: TGCGCCAGCAGTGAGTCGGGAGCCCTGAACACTGAAGCTTTCTTT
D: .; size: .; J: TRBJ1-5; V: TRBV6-1; CDR3: CASSENQGLWPQHF; DNA: TGTGCCAGCAGTGAAAACCAGGGGCTATGGCCCCAGCATTTT
D: TRBD2; size: .; J: TRBJ2-5; V: TRBV27; CDR3: CASSLQRGGPWETQYF; DNA: TGTGCCAGCAGTTTGCAGCGGGGGGGCCCTTGGGAGACCCAGTACTTC
D: .; size: .; J: TRBJ1-2; V: TRBV18; CDR3: CASSLSRGSTRDYTF; DNA: TGTGCCAGCTCTCTCTCCCGGGGTTCAACGAGGGACTACACCTTC
D: .; size: .; J: TRBJ2-3; V: TRBV6-1; CDR3: CASSERTGIQNTQYF; DNA: TGTGCCAGCAGTGAAAGAACAGGTATACAGAATACGCAGTATTTT
D: TRBD1; size: .; J: TRBJ1-2; V: TRBV28; CDR3: CASTRGVGYTF; DNA: TGTGCCAGCACCAGGGGGGTTGGCTACACCTTC
D: .; size: once; J: TRBJ2-2; V: TRBV7-9; CDR3: CASTERQSGELFF; DNA: TGTGCCAGCACCGAGAGGCAGTCCGGGGAGCTGTTTTTT
D: .; size: .; J: TRBJ1-1; V: TRBV10-3; CDR3: CAISERRGVRTEAFF; DNA: TGTGCCATCAGTGAGCGTCGCGGTGTCCGAACTGAAGCTTTCTTT
D: TRBD1; size: .; J: TRBJ1-4; V: TRBV19; CDR3: CASSPTPDRKEKLFF; DNA: TGTGCCAGTAGTCCGACCCCGGACAGGAAAGAAAAACTGTTTTTT
D: TRBD1; size: .; J: TRBJ2-5; V: TRBV2; CDR3: CASRFGTGKQETQYF; DNA: TGTGCCAGCAGGTTCGGGACAGGGAAACAAGAGACCCAGTACTTC
D: TRBD1; size: .; J: TRBJ2-1; V: TRBV25-1; CDR3: CASSEGQAYNEQFF; DNA: TGTGCCAGCAGTGAGGGACAGGCCTACAATGAGCAGTTCTTC
D: TRBD2; size: once; J: TRBJ2-1; V: TRBV2; CDR3: CASSEPNQVFAGGLFTYNEQFF; DNA: TGTGCCAGCAGTGAACCGAACCAGGTGTTTGCGGGGGGACTATTTACCTACAATGAGCAGTTCTTC
D: .; size: .; J: TRBJ1-6; V: TRBV7-9; CDR3: CASSLVVGAASPLHF; DNA: TGTGCCAGCAGCTTAGTGGTAGGGGCCGCTTCACCCCTCCACTTT